This T cell receptor (beta chain) was sequenced during a study of blood T cell repertoires in COVID-19. Study-wide background: Samples representing acute and convalescent COVID-19 were sourced from the United States, Italy and Spain.

In the authors' workflow: Cell counts per sample came from amplifying reference gene primers. TCRdb's table, derived via immunoSEQ multiplex PCR, lists solely in-frame clones and lacks some. The V and J calls and clone size come from that table; D and trimming were worked out from the DNA. The table lists over 110,000 clones, 65% to 90% of them singletons. The CDR3 runs 15 residues. The V gene lost 5 bases and the J gene lost 3 bases, with 16 bases spanning the gap. Germline CDR1 is SGHTA and CDR2 is FQGNSA. The sequence came from a man in his sixties with active or convalescent COVID-19. Material for sequencing was peripheral blood. The rearrangement uses TRBV7-2 and TRBJ1-2; D may be TRBD1 (6 bases). CDR3 DNA sequence: TGTGCCAGCAGCACCTATCAGGGGTTAGACTATGGCTACACCTTC. Protein product: CASSTYQGLDYGYTF.